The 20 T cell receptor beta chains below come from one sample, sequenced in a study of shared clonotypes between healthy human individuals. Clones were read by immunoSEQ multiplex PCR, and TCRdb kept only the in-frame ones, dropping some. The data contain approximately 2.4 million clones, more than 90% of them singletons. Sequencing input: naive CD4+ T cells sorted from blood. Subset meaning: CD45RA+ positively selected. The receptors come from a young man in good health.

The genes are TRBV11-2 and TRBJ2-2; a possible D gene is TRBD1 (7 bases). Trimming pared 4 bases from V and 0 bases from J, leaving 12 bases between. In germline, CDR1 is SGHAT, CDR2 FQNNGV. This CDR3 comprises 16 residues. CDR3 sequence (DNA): TGTGCCAGCAGCTATGGGGGGACAGCGAACACCGGGGAGCTGTTTTTT. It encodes CASSYGGTANTGELFF.

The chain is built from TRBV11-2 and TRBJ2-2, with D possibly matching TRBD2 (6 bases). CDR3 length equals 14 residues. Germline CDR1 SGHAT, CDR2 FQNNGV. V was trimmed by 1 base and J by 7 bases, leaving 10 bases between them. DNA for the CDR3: TGTGCCAGCAGCTTAGGAGGGAGGAGCGGGGAGCTGTTTTTT. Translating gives CASSLGGRSGELFF.

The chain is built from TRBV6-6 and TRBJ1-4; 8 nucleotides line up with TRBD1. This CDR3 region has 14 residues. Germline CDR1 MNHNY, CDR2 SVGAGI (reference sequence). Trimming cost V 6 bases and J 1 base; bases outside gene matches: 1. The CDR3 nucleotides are TGTGCCAGCAGGACAGGGGTAACTAATGAAAAACTGTTTTTT. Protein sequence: CASRTGVTNEKLFF.

The CDR3 DNA follows: TGCGCCAGCAGCTTGGGGGGACAGGCGAACACTGAAGCTTTCTTT. Amino acid sequence: CASSLGGQANTEAFF. The J gene is TRBJ1-1, the V gene TRBV5-1; the match to TRBD1 covers 8 bases. V was clipped by 0 bases and J by 1 base; unmatched bases: 2. The CDR3 is 15 residues long. Per germline, CDR1 SGHRS and CDR2 YFSETQ.

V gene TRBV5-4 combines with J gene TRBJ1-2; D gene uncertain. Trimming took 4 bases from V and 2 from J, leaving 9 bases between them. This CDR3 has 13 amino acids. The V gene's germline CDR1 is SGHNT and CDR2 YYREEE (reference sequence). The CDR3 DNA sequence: TGTGCCAGCAGCCCGAAGACGAACTATGGCTACACCTTC. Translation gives CASSPKTNYGYTF.

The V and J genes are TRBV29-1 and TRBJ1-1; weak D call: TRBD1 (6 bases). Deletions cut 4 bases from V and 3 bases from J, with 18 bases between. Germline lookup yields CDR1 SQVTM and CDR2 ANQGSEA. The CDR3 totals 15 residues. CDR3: CSVVVQGFKYTEAFF. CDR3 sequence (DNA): TGCAGCGTTGTGGTACAGGGTTTTAAATACACTGAAGCTTTCTTT.

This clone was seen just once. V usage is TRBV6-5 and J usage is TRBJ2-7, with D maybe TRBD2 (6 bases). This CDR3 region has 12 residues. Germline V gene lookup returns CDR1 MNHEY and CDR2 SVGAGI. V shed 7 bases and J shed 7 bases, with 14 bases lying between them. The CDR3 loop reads CASIGTPGEQYF. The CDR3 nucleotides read TGTGCCAGCATCGGGACTCCCGGGGAGCAGTACTTC.

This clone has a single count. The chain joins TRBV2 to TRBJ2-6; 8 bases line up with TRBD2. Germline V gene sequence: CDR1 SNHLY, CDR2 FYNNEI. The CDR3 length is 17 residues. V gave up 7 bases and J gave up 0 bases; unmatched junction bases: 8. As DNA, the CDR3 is TGTGCCAGCATCCCGGGACTAGGGACCTCTGGGGCCAACGTCCTGACTTTC. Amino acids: CASIPGLGTSGANVLTF.

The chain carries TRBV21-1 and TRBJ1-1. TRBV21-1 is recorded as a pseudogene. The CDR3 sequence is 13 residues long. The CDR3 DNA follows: TGTGCCACCGTAGCTCTAAAGGACACTGAAGCTTTCTTT. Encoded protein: CATVALKDTEAFF.

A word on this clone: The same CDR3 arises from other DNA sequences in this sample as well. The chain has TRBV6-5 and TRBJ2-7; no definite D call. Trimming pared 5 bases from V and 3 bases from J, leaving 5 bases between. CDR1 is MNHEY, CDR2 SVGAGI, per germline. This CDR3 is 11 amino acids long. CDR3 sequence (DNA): TGTGCCAGCAGTGGTAACTACGAGCAGTACTTC. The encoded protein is CASSGNYEQYF.

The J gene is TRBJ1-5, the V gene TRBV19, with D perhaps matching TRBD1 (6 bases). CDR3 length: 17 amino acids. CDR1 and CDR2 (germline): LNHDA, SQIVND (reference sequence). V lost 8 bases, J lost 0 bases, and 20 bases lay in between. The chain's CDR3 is CASGRVDSKYSNQPQHF. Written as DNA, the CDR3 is TGTGCCAGTGGGCGGGTGGACAGTAAATATAGCAATCAGCCCCAGCATTTT. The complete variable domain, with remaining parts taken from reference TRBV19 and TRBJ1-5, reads DGGITQSPKYLFRKEGQNVTLSCEQNLNHDAMYWYRQDPGQGLRLIYYSQIVNDFQKGDIAEGYSVSREKKESFPLTVTSAQKNPTAFYLCASGRVDSKYSNQPQHFGDGTRLSIL.

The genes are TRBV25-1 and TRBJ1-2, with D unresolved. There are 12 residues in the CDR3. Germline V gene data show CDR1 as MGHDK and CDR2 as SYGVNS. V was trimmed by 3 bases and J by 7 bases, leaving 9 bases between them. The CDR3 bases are TGTGCCAGCAGTGAGGCGGCAGCTGGCTACACCTTC. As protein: CASSEAAAGYTF.

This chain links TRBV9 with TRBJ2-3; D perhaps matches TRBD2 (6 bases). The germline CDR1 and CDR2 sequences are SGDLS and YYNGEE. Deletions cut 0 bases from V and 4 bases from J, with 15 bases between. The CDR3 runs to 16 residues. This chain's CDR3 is CASSVGSGRVADTQYF. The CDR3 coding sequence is TGTGCCAGCAGCGTAGGGTCCGGGAGAGTGGCAGATACGCAGTATTTT. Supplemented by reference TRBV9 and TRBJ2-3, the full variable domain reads DSGVTQTPKHLITATGQRVTLRCSPRSGDLSVYWYQQSLDQGLQFLIQYYNGEERAKGNILERFSAQQFPDLHSELNLSSLELGDSALYFCASSVGSGRVADTQYFGPGTRLTVL.

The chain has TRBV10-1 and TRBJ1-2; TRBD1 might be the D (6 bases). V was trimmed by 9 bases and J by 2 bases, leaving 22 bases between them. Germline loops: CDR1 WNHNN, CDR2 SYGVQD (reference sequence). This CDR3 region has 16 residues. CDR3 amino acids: CASTEGENKLNYGYTF. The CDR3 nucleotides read TGCGCCAGTACAGAGGGGGAGAACAAATTAAACTATGGCTACACCTTC.

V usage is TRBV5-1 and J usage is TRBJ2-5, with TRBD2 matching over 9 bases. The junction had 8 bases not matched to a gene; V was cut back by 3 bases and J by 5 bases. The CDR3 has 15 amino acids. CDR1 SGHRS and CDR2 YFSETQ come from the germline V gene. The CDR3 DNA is TGCGCCAGCAGCTCCAATATAGCGGGAGCGGAGACCCAGTACTTC. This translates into CASSSNIAGAETQYF.

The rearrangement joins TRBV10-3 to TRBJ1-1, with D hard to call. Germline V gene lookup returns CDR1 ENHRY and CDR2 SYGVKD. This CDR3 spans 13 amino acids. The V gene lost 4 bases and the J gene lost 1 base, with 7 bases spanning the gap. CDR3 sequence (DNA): TGTGCCATCAGTGCACAGCCGAACACTGAAGCTTTCTTT. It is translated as CAISAQPNTEAFF.

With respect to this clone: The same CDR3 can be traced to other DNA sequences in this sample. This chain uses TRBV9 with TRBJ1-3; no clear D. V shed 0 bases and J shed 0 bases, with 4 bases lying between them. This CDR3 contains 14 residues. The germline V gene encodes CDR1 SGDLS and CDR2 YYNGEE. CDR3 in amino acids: CASSVGVSGNTIYF. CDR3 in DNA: TGTGCCAGCAGCGTAGGGGTCTCTGGAAACACCATATATTTT.

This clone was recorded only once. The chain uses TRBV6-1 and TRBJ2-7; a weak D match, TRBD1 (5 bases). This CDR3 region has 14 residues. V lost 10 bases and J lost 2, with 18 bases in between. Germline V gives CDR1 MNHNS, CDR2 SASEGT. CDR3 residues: CATSPGHPPYEQYF. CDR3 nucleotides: TGTGCCACCTCCCCCGGACACCCCCCCTACGAGCAGTACTTC.

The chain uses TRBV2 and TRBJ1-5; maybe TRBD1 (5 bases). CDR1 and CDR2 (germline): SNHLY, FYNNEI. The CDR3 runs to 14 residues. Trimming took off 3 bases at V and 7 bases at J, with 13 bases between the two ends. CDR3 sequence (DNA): TGTGCCAGCAGTGAGTATCAGGGAGGCCAGCCCCAGCATTTT. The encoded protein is CASSEYQGGQPQHF.

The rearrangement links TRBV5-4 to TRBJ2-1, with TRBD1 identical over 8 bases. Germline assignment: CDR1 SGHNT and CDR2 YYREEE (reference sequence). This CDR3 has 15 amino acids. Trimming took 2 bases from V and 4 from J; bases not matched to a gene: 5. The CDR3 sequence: CASSLMDRVYNEQFF. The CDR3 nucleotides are TGTGCCAGCAGCTTAATGGACAGGGTTTACAATGAGCAGTTCTTC.